The T cell receptor beta chain under discussion was sequenced for a study of T cell repertoires in cytomegalovirus infection (dated by TCRdb to about 2019). Regarding the study in general: Peptide stimulations targeted recently identified HLA-C-restricted CMV epitopes, whose presentation resists viral immunomodulation, together with well-studied HLA-B-restricted epitopes. Donor HLA type was relevant to the analysis, as public TCR beta signatures indicated carriage of CMV infection together with the matching HLA type.

From the cysteine through the phenylalanine, the CDR3 covers 15 amino acids. The sequence is cut down to CDR3 DNA, 45 bases in frame from base 1. CDR1 and CDR2 are read off the germline V gene as MNHNS and SASEGT. The V end loses 1 base and the J end loses 6 bases, and a stretch of 13 bases separates them. The reads were generated on an Illumina HiSeq 1500. TCRdb's own reprocessing of the public reads used fastp at Q25 and MiXCR and kept productive beta chains. Rows with one shared CDR3 protein collapse into an entry with the most common genes and DNA. The sample contains around 900,000 distinct CDR3 sequences, around 31% of them found a single time. The ten largest clones take up about 14% of the sample. On this clonotype: It lacks a known antigen. There are no base qualities to consult, and no much larger clone falls within one base.

The paper's findings and limits, for the study overall: Cumulative frequency of public TCR beta family members discriminated carriers of CMV infection plus the relevant HLA type in this cohort and an independent 352-donor cohort. The ex vivo response was dominated by HLA-C-restricted CMV-specific TCR beta clonotypes, which also provided the single most frequent clonotype in two of eight donors.

The intended sense of this specimen's treatment or condition label: in vitro stimulation with specific CMV peptide epitopes to enrich CMV-specific T cells. The starting material was cultured CD8+ T cells from PBMCs, obtained from culture after CMV antigen stimulation. This sequence was found in a human donor in good health (CMV status not recorded). Some clones in this sample may be carry-over from other donors' samples. Recombination connected TRBV6-1 to TRBJ1-5; D gene: possibly TRBD1, on 6 matching bases. The CDR3 reads as follows: CASSEGQQGVQPQHF. The DNA sequence is TGTGCCAGCAGTGAAGGGCAACAGGGAGTTCAGCCCCAGCATTTT.